This T cell receptor beta chain was recovered during a study of post-analysis software for immune sequencing data. Background on the study: Multiple sclerosis in the patients followed relapsing-remitting, secondary progressive and progressive-relapsing courses. Findings of the study overall: A handful of TRBV segments were significantly more frequent in patients than in controls. TRBV5-6, TRBV5-1 and TRBV20-1 were among these segments. Multiple sclerosis patients showed significantly lower normalized Chao1 diversity than controls did. Samples made in the same batch grouped tightly together by F measure.

Unique-molecular-identifier-tagged TCR beta cDNA libraries were used. Each CDR3 protein is one row after TCRdb ran MiXCR on the PCR reads. The repertoire includes 350,000 to 500,000 distinct CDR3 sequences, over 30% of them detected once, and about 7.6% sits in the top ten. V lost 0 bases and J 11 bases, leaving 25 bases between the germline ends. The CDR3 extends over 17 amino acids. CDR1 and CDR2 (germline): LGHNA, YNFKEQ. In regard to this clonotype: The antigen is unknown.

Sequenced material: blood. V is TRBV4-2 and J is TRBJ2-5; possibly TRBD2 for D (6 bases). The receptor was derived from a girl aged 2-10 years with multiple sclerosis. The CDR3 DNA sequence: TGTGCCAGCAGCCAAGAAGGCAGCGGGCCAAGGGGCCATGAGCAGTACTTC. Its protein is CASSQEGSGPRGHEQYF.